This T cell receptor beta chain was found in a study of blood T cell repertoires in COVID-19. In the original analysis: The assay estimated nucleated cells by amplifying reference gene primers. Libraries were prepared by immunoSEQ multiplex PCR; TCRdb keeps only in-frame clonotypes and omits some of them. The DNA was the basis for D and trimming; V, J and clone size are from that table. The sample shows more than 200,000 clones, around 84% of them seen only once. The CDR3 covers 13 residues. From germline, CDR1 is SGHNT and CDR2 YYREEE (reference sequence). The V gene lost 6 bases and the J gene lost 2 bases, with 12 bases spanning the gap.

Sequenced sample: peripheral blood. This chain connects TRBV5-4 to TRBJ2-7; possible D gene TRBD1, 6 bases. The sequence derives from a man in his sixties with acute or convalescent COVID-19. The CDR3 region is CASTLQGTYEQYF. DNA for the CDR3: TGTGCCAGCACCTTACAGGGAACCTACGAGCAGTACTTC.